This record looks at one T cell receptor beta chain sequence and its context. As yet, its antigen is unknown. The CDR3 is made up of 12 amino acids. The germline gives CDR1 SGHAT, CDR2 FQNNGV. Trimming pared 10 bases from V and 0 bases from J, leaving 9 bases between. Sequencing was at deep level. Sequencing used immunoSEQ multiplex PCR; TCRdb keeps in-frame clones, though not all of them. Of 2.3 million or so clones listed, about 92% are singletons. The source of the sample is a study of shared clonotypes between healthy human individuals. Points from the study as a whole: Some naive CD4 clonotypes, 4% to 6%, turned up in common across a handful of donors. Represented genetic and exposure-history diversity was restricted by having few donors.

Healthy HIV-negative adults without recent acute infections or vaccinations served as donors. This sequence was found in a young man in good health. Some clones in this sample may be carry-over from other donors' samples. J is TRBJ1-2 and V is TRBV11-2; D not resolved. The sequenced material came from naive CD4+ T cells from PBMCs. Specified subset: CD45RA+ positively selected. CDR3 coding DNA: TGTGCCACCTCGGGTTCTAACTATGGCTACACCTTC. Encoded protein: CATSGSNYGYTF.